This TCR beta chain was obtained from a study of siplizumab effects on memory and regulatory T cells. Study-level points and caveats: Reactions containing siplizumab showed mappable alloreactive CD4+ clones averaging about 66% Treg-derived, versus 26.9% in controls. Memory cells seemed less diverse than naive T cells, which seemed major alloresponse contributors.

Germline V gene data show CDR1 as SGHKS and CDR2 as YYEKEE (reference sequence). V was clipped by 5 bases and J by 2 bases, with 13 bases between them. The CDR3 spans 15 residues. A remark on this clone: The antigen is unknown.

Data came from immunoSEQ multiplex PCR; TCRdb stores just in-frame clones and leaves some out. The profile shows under 70,000 clones, roughly 85% of them singletons. The sequenced material came from memory CD4+ T cells sorted from blood. This clonotype was sampled from a human donor in good health. V gene TRBV5-5 combines with J gene TRBJ1-4; D ambiguous. The CDR3: CASRSSLGTNEKLFF. The CDR3 DNA is TGTGCCAGCAGAAGCTCTCTGGGGACTAATGAAAAACTGTTTTTT.